The present TCR beta chain was sequenced within a study of neurological immune-mediated disorders. This clonotype was counted ten times or more. TCRdb itself ran the 5' RACE reads through MiXCR, one entry per CDR3 protein. Here the sample spans roughly 100,000 distinct CDR3 sequences, around 3.4% being singletons. Deletions cut 6 bases from V and 3 bases from J, with 12 bases between. Germline V gene sequence: CDR1 DFQATT, CDR2 SNEGSKA (reference sequence). The CDR3 spans 13 residues. The sample consisted of PBMCs. The TCR sequence derives from a woman under 30 with multiple sclerosis. The chain is built from TRBV20-1 and TRBJ1-5; TRBD1 is a possible D gene (5 bases). CDR3 amino acids: CSARTGYNQPQHF. In DNA, the CDR3 is TGCAGTGCCAGAACAGGCTACAATCAGCCCCAGCATTTT.